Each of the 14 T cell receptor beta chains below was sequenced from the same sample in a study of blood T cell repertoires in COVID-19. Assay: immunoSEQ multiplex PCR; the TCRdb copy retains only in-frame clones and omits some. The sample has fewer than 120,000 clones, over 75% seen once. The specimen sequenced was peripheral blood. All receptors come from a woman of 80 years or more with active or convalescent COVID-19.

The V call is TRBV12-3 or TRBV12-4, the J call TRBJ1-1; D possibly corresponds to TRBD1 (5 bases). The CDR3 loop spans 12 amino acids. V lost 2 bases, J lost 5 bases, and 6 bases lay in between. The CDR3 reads CASSLRGTEAFF. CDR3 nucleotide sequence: TGTGCCAGCAGTTTAAGGGGTACTGAAGCTTTCTTT.

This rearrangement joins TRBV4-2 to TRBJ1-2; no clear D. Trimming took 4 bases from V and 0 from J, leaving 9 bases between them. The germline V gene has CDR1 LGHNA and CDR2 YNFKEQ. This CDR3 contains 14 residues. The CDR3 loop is CASSLPGTNYGYTF. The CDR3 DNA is TGTGCCAGCAGCCTCCCCGGGACTAACTATGGCTACACCTTC.

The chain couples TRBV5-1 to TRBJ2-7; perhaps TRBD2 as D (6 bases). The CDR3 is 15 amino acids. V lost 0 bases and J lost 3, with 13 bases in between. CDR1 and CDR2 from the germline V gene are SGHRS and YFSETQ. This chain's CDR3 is CASSLVPGTRYEQYF. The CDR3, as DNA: TGCGCCAGCAGCTTGGTCCCGGGGACTCGCTACGAGCAGTACTTC.

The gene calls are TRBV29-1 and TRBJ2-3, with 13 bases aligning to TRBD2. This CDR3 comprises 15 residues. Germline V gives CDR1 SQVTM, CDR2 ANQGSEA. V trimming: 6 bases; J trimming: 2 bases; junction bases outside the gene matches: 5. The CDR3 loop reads CSVPGLAGATDTQYF. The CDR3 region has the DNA TGCAGCGTACCCGGACTAGCGGGAGCCACAGATACGCAGTATTTT.

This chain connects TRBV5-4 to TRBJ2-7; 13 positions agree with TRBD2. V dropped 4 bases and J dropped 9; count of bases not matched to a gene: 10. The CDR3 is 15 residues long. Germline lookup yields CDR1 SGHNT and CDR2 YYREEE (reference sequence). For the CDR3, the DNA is TGTGCCAGCAGCAACGGACTAGCGGGAGTCGGTGTGCAGTACTTC. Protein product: CASSNGLAGVGVQYF. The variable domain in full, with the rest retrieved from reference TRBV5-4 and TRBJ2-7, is ETGVTQSPTHLIKTRGQQVTLRCSSQSGHNTVSWYQQALGQGPQFIFQYYREEENGRGNFPPRFSGLQFPNYSSELNVNALELDDSALYLCASSNGLAGVGVQYFGPGTRLTVT.

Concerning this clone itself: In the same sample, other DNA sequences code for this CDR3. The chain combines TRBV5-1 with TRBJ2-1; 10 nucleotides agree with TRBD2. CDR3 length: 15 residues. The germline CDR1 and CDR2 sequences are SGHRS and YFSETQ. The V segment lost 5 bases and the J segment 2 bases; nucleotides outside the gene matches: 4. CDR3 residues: CASSLTSGTYNEQFF. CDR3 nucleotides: TGCGCCAGCAGTCTCACTAGCGGGACCTACAATGAGCAGTTCTTC.

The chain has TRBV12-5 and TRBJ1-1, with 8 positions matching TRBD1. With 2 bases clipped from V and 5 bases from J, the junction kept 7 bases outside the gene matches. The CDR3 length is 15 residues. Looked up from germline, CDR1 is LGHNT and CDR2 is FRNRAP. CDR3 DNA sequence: TGTGCTAGTGGTTTGTCAGGGGGCCGGGGGACTGAAGCTTTCTTT. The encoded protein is CASGLSGGRGTEAFF.

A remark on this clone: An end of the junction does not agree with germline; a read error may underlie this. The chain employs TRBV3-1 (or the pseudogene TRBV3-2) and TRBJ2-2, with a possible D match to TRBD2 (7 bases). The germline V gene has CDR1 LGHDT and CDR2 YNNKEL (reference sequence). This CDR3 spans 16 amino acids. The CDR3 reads CAPSQDRGGRTGELFF. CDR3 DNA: TGCGCCCCCAGCCAAGATAGGGGGGGGCGCACCGGGGAGCTGTTTTTT.

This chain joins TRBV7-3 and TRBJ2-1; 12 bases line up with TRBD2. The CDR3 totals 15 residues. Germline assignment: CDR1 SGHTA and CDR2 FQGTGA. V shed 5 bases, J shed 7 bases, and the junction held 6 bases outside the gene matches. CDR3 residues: CASSPSLAGGNEQFF. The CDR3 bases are TGTGCCAGCAGCCCATCACTAGCGGGAGGTAATGAGCAGTTCTTC.

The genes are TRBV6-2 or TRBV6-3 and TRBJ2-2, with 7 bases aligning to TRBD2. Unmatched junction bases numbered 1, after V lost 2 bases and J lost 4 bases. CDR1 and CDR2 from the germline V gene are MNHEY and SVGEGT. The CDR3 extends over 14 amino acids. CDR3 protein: CASSYGGGTGELFF. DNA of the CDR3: TGTGCCAGCAGTTACGGGGGGGGCACCGGGGAGCTGTTTTTT.

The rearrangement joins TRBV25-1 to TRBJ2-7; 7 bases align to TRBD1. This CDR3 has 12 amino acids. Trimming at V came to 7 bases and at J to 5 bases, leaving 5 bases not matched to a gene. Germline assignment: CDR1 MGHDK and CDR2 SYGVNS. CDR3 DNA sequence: TGTGCCAGCACCGGGACAGTCAACGAGCAGTACTTC. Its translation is CASTGTVNEQYF.

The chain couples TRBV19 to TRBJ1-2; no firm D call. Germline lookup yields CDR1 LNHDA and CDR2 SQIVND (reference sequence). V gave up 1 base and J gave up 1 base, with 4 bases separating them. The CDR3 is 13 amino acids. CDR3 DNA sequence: TGTGCCAGTAGTATAGGTCATAACTATGGCTACACCTTC. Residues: CASSIGHNYGYTF.

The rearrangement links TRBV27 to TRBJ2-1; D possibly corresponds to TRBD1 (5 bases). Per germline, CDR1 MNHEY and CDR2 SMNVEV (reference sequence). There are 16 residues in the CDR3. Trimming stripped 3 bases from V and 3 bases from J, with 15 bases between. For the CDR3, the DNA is TGTGCCAGCAGTTTCGCCGAGACAGTTCGCTACAATGAGCAGTTCTTC. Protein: CASSFAETVRYNEQFF.

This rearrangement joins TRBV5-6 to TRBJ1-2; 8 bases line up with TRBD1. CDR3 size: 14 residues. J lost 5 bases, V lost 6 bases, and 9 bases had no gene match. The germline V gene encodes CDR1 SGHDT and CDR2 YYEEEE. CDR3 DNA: TGTGCCAGCACCCCGGCAGGGGGCAGTTATGGCTACACCTTC. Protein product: CASTPAGGSYGYTF.